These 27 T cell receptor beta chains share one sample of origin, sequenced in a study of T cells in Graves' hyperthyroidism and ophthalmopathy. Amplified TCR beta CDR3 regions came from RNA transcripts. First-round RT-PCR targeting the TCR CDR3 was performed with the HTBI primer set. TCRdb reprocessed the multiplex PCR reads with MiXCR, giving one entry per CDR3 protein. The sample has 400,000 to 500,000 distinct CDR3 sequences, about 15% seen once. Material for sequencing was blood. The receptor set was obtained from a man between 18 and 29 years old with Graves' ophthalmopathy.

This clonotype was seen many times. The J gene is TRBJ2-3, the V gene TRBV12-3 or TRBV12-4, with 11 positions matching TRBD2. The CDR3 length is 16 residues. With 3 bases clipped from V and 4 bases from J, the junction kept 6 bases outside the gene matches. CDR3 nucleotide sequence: TGTGCCAGCAGTTTTACTAGCGGGAGTCCGCCAGATACGCAGTATTTT. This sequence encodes CASSFTSGSPPDTQYF.

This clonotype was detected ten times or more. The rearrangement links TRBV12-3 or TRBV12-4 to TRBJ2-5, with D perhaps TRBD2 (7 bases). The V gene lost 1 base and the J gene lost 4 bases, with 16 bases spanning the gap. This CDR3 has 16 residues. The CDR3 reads CASSLVVGGGSETQYF. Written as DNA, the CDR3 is TGTGCCAGCAGTTTAGTAGTAGGGGGGGGGTCAGAGACCCAGTACTTC.

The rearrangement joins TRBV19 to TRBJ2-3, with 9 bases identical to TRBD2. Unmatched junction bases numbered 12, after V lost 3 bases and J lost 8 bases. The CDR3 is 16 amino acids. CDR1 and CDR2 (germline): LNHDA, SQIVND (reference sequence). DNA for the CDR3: TGTGCCAGTAGTATTACCCCAGTGCGGGAGGGGGGTACGCAGTATTTT. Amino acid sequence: CASSITPVREGGTQYF.

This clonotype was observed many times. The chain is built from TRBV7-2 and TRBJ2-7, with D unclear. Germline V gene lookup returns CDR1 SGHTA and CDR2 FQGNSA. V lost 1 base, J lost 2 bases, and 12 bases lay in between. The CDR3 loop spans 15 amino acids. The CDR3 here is CASSLDGQAAYEQYF. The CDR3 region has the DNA TGTGCCAGCAGCTTAGACGGGCAGGCAGCCTACGAGCAGTACTTC.

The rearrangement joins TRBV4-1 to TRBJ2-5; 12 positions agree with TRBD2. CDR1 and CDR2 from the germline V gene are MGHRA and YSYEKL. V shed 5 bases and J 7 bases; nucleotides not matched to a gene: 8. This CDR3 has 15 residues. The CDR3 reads CASSGTGTSGWTQYF. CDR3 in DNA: TGCGCCAGCAGCGGCACCGGGACTAGCGGGTGGACCCAGTACTTC.

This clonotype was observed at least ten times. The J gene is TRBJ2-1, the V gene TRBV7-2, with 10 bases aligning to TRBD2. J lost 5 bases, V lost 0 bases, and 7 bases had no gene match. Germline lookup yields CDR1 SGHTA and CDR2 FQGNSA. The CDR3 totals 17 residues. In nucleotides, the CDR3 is TGTGCCAGCAGCTTAGCAGGGACTAGCGTGACCCACAATGAGCAGTTCTTC. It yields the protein CASSLAGTSVTHNEQFF.

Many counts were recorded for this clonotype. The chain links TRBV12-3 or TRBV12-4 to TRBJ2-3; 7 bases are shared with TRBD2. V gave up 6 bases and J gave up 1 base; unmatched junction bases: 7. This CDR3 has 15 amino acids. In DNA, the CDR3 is TGTGCCAGCAGCCAAGCGGGACGCCGCACAGATACGCAGTATTTT. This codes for CASSQAGRRTDTQYF.

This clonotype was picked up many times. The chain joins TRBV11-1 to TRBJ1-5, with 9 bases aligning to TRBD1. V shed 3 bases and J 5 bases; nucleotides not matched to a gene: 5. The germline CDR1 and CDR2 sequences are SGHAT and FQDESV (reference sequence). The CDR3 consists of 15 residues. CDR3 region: CASSLTGGGDQPQHF. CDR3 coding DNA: TGTGCCAGCAGCTTGACAGGGGGTGGGGATCAGCCCCAGCATTTT.

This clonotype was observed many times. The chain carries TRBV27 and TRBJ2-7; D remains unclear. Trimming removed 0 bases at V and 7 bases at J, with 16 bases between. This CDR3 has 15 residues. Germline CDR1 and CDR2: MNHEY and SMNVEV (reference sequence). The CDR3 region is CASSLSSRILTEQYF. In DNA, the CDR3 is TGTGCCAGCAGTTTATCATCCAGGATCCTTACAGAGCAGTACTTC.

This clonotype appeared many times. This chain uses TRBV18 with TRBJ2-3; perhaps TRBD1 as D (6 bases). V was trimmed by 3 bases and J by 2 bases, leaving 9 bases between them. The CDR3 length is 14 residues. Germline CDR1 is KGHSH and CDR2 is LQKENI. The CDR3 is CASSPDSLTDTQYF. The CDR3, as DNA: TGTGCCAGCTCACCGGACAGCCTCACAGATACGCAGTATTTT.

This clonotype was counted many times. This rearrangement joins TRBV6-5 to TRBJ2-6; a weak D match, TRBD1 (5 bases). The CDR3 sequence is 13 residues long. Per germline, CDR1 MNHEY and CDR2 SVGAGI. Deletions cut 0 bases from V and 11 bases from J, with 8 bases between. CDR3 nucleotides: TGTGCCAGCAGTTACTCCCTGACAGACGTCCTGACTTTC. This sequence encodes CASSYSLTDVLTF.

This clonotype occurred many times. The chain's CDR3 is CSARDFSVSTYNQPQHF. The DNA for the CDR3 is TGCAGTGCTAGAGATTTTAGCGTGTCCACGTACAATCAGCCCCAGCATTTT. This chain uses TRBV20-1 with TRBJ1-5; D call uncertain. Trimming took 0 bases from V and 3 from J, leaving 18 bases between them. CDR3 size: 17 residues. Germline CDR1 is DFQATT and CDR2 is SNEGSKA (reference sequence).

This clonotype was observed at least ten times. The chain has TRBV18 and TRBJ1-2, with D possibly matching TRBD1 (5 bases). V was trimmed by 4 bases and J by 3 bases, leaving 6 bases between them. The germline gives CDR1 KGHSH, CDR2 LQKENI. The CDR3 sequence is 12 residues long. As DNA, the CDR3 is TGTGCCAGCTCACTACAGGACTATGGCTACACCTTC. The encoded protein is CASSLQDYGYTF.

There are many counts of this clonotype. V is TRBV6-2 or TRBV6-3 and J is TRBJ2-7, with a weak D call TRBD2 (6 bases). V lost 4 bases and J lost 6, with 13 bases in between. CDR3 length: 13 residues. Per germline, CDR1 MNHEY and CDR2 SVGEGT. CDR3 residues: CASSSFGTAEQYF. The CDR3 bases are TGTGCCAGCAGTTCCTTTGGGACTGCCGAGCAGTACTTC.

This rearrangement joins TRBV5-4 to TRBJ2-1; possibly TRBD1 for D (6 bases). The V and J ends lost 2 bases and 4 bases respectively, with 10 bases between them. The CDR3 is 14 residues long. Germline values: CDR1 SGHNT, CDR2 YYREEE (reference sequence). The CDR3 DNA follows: TGTGCCAGCAGCTTCGAGACAGGATACAATGAGCAGTTCTTC. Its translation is CASSFETGYNEQFF.

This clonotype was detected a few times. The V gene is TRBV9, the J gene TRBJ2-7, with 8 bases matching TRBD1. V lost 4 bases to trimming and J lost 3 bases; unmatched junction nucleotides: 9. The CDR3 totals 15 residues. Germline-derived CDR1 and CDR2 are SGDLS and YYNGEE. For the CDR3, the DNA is TGTGCCAGCAGCCCCAAGACAGGGGAGGTCTACGAGCAGTACTTC. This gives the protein CASSPKTGEVYEQYF. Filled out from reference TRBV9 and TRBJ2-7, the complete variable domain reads DSGVTQTPKHLITATGQRVTLRCSPRSGDLSVYWYQQSLDQGLQFLIQYYNGEERAKGNILERFSAQQFPDLHSELNLSSLELGDSALYFCASSPKTGEVYEQYFGPGTRLTVT.

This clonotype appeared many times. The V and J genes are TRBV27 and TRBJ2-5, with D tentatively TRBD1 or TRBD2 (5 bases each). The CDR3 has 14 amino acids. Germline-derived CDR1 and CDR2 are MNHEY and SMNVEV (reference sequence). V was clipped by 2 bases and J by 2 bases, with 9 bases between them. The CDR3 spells CASSLTGHQETQYF. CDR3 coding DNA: TGTGCCAGCAGTTTAACGGGGCATCAAGAGACCCAGTACTTC.

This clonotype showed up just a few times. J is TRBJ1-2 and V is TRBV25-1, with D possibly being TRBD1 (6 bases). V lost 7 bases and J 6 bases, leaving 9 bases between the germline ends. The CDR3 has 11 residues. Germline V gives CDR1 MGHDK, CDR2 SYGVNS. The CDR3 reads CASKQGNGYTF. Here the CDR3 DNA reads TGTGCCAGCAAACAGGGAAATGGCTACACCTTC.

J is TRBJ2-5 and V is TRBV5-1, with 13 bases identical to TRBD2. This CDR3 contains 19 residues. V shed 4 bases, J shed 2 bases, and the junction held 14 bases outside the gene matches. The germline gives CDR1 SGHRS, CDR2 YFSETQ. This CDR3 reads CASSRNERPGLAGQETQYF. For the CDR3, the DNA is TGCGCCAGCAGCCGAAATGAGAGACCGGGACTAGCGGGACAAGAGACCCAGTACTTC.

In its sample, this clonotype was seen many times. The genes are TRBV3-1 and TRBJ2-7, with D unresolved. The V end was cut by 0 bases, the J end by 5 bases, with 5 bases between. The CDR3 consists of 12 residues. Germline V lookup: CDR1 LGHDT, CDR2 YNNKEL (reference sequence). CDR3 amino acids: CASSQDLNEQYF. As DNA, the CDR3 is TGTGCCAGCAGCCAAGACCTCAACGAGCAGTACTTC.

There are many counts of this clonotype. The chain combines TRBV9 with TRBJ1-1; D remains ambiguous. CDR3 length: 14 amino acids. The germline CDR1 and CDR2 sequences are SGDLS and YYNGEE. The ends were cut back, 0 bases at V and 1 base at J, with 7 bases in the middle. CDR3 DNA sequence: TGTGCCAGCAGCGTAGGAGCGTCGAACACTGAAGCTTTCTTT. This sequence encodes CASSVGASNTEAFF.

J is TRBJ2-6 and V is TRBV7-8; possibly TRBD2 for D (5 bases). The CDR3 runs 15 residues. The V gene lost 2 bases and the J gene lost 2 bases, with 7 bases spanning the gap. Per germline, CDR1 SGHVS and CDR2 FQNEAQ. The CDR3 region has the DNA TGTGCCAGCAGCTTATACGGGGCTGGGGCCAACGTCCTGACTTTC. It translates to CASSLYGAGANVLTF.

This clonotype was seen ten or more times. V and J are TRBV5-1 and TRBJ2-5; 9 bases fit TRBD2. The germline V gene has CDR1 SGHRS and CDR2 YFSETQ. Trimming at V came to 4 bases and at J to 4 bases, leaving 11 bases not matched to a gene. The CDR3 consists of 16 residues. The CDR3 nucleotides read TGCGCCAGCAGCACGACCTTGGCGGGGGGGCGAGAGACCCAGTACTTC. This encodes CASSTTLAGGRETQYF.

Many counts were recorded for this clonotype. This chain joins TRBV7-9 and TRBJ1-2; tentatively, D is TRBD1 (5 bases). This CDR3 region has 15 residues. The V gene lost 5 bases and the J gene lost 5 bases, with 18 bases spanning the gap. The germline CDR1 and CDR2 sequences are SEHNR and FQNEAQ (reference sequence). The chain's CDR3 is CASSTRDRPQYGYTF. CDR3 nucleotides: TGTGCCAGCAGCACTAGGGACCGACCCCAGTATGGCTACACCTTC.

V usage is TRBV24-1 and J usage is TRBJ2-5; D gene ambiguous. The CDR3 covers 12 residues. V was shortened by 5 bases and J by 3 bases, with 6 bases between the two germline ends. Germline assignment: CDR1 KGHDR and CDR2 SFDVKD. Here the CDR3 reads CATSGAEETQYF. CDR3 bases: TGTGCCACCAGTGGGGCAGAAGAGACCCAGTACTTC.

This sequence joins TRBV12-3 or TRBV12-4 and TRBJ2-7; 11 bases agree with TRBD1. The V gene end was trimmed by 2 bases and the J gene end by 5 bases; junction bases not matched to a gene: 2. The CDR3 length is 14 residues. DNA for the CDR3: TGTGCCAGCAGTTTACGGACAGGGGGCCACGAGCAGTACTTC. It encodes CASSLRTGGHEQYF.

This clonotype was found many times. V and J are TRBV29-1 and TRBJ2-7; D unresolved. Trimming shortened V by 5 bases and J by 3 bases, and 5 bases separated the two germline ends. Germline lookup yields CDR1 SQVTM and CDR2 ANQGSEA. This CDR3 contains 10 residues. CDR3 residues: CSVQNYEQYF. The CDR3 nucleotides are TGCAGCGTTCAGAACTACGAGCAGTACTTC.